A selection of T cell receptor beta chains follows, all from one sample in a study of T cells in Graves' hyperthyroidism and ophthalmopathy. MiXCR, applied by TCRdb to the multiplex PCR reads, yields one record per CDR3 protein. The sample contains about 500,000 distinct CDR3 sequences, about 45% of which appear only once. What was sequenced was peripheral blood or thyroid tissue (not recorded which). These receptors all come from an adult woman with Graves' disease, either hyperthyroidism or ophthalmopathy (not recorded which). CDR3s include the opening cysteine and the closing phenylalanine or tryptophan. The D gene is left open where the match is weak. Some rows have no size entry. The others give once, few or many, or a class for an expanded clone.

d_call	clone_size	v_call	j_call	cdr3_aa	cdr3_nt
-	-	TRBV7-9	TRBJ1-2	CASSLGPWGAYGYTF	TGTGCCAGCAGCTTAGGGCCCTGGGGCGCCTATGGCTACACCTTC
-	many	TRBV6-6	TRBJ2-2	CASSYGRATGELFF	TGTGCCAGCAGTTACGGGCGAGCCACCGGGGAGCTGTTTTTT
-	many	TRBV29-1	TRBJ1-1	CSVGPYGVHTEAFF	TGCAGCGTTGGGCCATACGGGGTTCACACTGAAGCTTTCTTT
TRBD1	-	TRBV7-9	TRBJ1-2	CASSLTGTGGANYTF	TGTGCCAGCAGCCTGACCGGGACAGGGGGCGCCAACTACACCTTC
TRBD1	-	TRBV7-8	TRBJ1-5	CASSIGQAGIVHF	TGTGCCAGCAGCATCGGACAGGCGGGCATCGTGCATTTT
-	-	TRBV20-1	TRBJ1-4	CSAPQGYSNEKLFF	TGCAGTGCTCCTCAGGGGTATTCTAATGAAAAACTGTTTTTT
TRBD2	-	TRBV20-1	TRBJ2-7	CSARDFAGGSGEQYF	TGCAGTGCTAGAGATTTCGCGGGAGGGTCCGGGGAGCAGTACTTC
-	-	TRBV7-2	TRBJ1-6	CASSLGPFSPLHF	TGTGCCAGCAGCTTGGGCCCCTTCTCACCCCTCCACTTT
-	-	TRBV20-1	TRBJ2-3	CSARVGWDTQYF	TGCAGTGCTAGAGTGGGTTGGGATACGCAGTATTTT
-	few	TRBV7-9	TRBJ1-1	CASSSWGSEAFF	TGTGCCAGCAGCTCCTGGGGTTCTGAAGCTTTCTTT
-	few	TRBV20-1	TRBJ1-2	CSARDTPLVANYGYTF	TGCAGTGCTAGAGATACACCCCTGGTGGCTAACTATGGCTACACCTTC
TRBD1	-	TRBV10-3	TRBJ1-6	CAISESGQGNSPLHF	TGTGCCATCAGTGAGTCTGGACAGGGAAATTCACCCCTCCACTTT
-	few	TRBV7-3	TRBJ1-6	CASSYRGLGESPLHF	TGTGCCAGCAGCTATCGCGGACTAGGGGAGTCACCCCTCCACTTT
TRBD1	-	TRBV5-1	TRBJ1-4	CASSFTGGDTEKLFF	TGCGCCAGCAGCTTTACAGGGGGTGACACTGAAAAACTGTTTTTT
-	many	TRBV12-3/TRBV12-4	TRBJ1-3	CASSWTVSGNTIYF	TGTGCCAGCAGTTGGACAGTCTCTGGAAACACCATATATTTT
-	many	TRBV19	TRBJ1-1	CASSEDSATEAFF	TGTGCCAGTAGCGAGGACTCAGCCACTGAAGCTTTCTTT
TRBD1	-	TRBV9	TRBJ1-1	CASSVSRKPGQGF	TGTGCCAGCAGCGTCTCCCGGAAACCGGGACAGGGGTTT
-	-	TRBV7-9	TRBJ1-1	CASSLDSLAEAFF	TGTGCCAGCAGCTTAGACTCGCTTGCTGAAGCTTTCTTT
-	few	TRBV5-1	TRBJ1-5	CASSLGDSSQPQHF	TGCGCCAGCAGCTTAGGGGATTCAAGTCAGCCCCAGCATTTT
-	few	TRBV5-6	TRBJ1-1	CASRRNAEAFF	TGTGCCAGCAGACGGAACGCTGAAGCTTTCTTT
-	many	TRBV27	TRBJ1-6	CASSLGGWESSPLHF	TGTGCCAGCAGTTTAGGAGGTTGGGAATCGTCACCCCTCCACTTT
-	-	TRBV10-1	TRBJ2-7	CASSPGPGGWQYF	TGCGCCAGCAGCCCCGGCCCCGGGGGTTGGCAGTACTTC
TRBD1	-	TRBV20-1	TRBJ2-7	CSANHRGNGEQYF	TGCAGTGCTAACCACAGGGGTAACGGCGAGCAGTACTTC
-	many	TRBV7-9	TRBJ1-2	CASSPGWDYGYTF	TGTGCCAGCAGCCCAGGGTGGGACTATGGCTACACCTTC
TRBD1	many	TRBV7-9	TRBJ2-3	CASSSTDREDTQYF	TGTGCCAGCAGCTCGACGGACAGGGAGGATACGCAGTATTTT
-	-	TRBV7-8	TRBJ2-5	CATRMGAGTQYF	TGTGCCACGCGAATGGGCGCCGGGACCCAGTACTTC
TRBD1	many	TRBV7-2	TRBJ2-7	CASSRTGTAYEQYF	TGTGCCAGCAGCAGGACCGGGACAGCCTACGAGCAGTACTTC
TRBD1	many	TRBV11-2	TRBJ1-4	CASSNNAGGENEKLFF	TGTGCCAGCAGCAATAATGCAGGGGGAGAGAATGAAAAACTGTTTTTT
-	many	TRBV29-1	TRBJ2-7	CSGTGTSDYEQYF	TGCAGCGGGACCGGGACGAGCGACTACGAGCAGTACTTC
TRBD2	-	TRBV7-9	TRBJ2-7	CASSLRGVHEQYF	TGTGCCAGCAGCCTGCGGGGGGTTCACGAGCAGTACTTC
-	many	TRBV6-5	TRBJ2-7	CATHRGPDYEQYF	TGTGCCACCCACCGGGGACCGGACTACGAGCAGTACTTC
TRBD1	many	TRBV20-1	TRBJ1-6	CSALQGALEGSPLHF	TGCAGTGCTTTACAGGGGGCCCTAGAGGGATCACCCCTCCACTTT
-	many	TRBV10-2	TRBJ1-1	CASSEPRTRYTEAFF	TGCGCCAGCAGTGAGCCCCGGACTCGATACACTGAAGCTTTCTTT
-	-	TRBV10-3	TRBJ1-2	CASSSVTYSNYGYTF	TGTGCCAGCAGTTCAGTCACCTACTCCAACTATGGCTACACCTTC
-	few	TRBV20-1	TRBJ1-6	CSARGPERSPLHF	TGCAGTGCTAGAGGCCCAGAACGTTCACCCCTCCACTTT
-	few	TRBV15	TRBJ1-2	CATSGEGVGYTF	TGTGCCACCAGCGGGGAAGGGGTCGGCTACACCTTC
-	-	TRBV6-2/TRBV6-3	TRBJ2-7	CASSYSTREQYF	TGTGCCAGCAGTTACTCGACCCGAGAGCAGTACTTC
-	-	TRBV7-3	TRBJ1-1	CASSQPPGTGTEAFF	TGTGCCAGCAGTCAACCTCCGGGGACTGGCACTGAAGCTTTCTTT
-	few	TRBV7-2	TRBJ1-2	CASSLELGPKTF	TGTGCCAGCAGCTTGGAATTGGGACCCAAGACCTTC
-	-	TRBV29-1	TRBJ2-7	CSLDQGRYEQYF	TGCAGCTTGGATCAGGGACGCTACGAGCAGTACTTC
TRBD2	many	TRBV2	TRBJ2-7	CASKAGASYEQYF	TGTGCCAGCAAGGCGGGAGCTTCCTACGAGCAGTACTTC
TRBD1	-	TRBV29-1	TRBJ2-7	CSLWWTGPYEQYF	TGCAGTTTATGGTGGACAGGGCCCTACGAGCAGTACTTC
TRBD1	-	TRBV29-1	TRBJ1-1	CSVCHRGMNAEAFF	TGCAGCGTTTGCCACAGGGGTATGAACGCTGAAGCTTTCTTT
-	-	TRBV27	TRBJ2-2	CASSDPSAQVANTGELFF	TGTGCCAGCAGTGACCCTAGCGCCCAGGTCGCGAACACCGGGGAGCTGTTTTTT
-	few	TRBV5-1	TRBJ2-5	CASSLGLIQETQYF	TGCGCCAGCAGCTTGGGGCTGATCCAAGAGACCCAGTACTTC
-	-	TRBV5-6	TRBJ2-7	CASSGPSGPRYEQYF	TGTGCCAGCAGCGGACCCTCGGGACCACGCTACGAGCAGTACTTC
-	many	TRBV19	TRBJ1-5	CASSYRTAQWDQPQHF	TGTGCCAGTAGCTACAGGACAGCCCAATGGGATCAGCCCCAGCATTTT
-	-	TRBV7-9	TRBJ1-5	CASSLAFIQETQHF	TGTGCCAGCAGCTTAGCGTTTATCCAAGAGACCCAGCATTTT